The clone carrying this T cell receptor beta chain was recorded once. Its cognate antigen is unknown. The data were taken from a study of T cell responses to AZD1222 COVID-19 vaccine. General study results and limits: Scientists sampled the repertoires only once the peak T cell response had passed. Distributed over spike, vaccine-associated CD4 TCRs predominated at 160-218 and 743-854. Seropositive at baseline were only a handful of AZD1222 recipients. Reportedly, nearly half the spike-specific TCRs target unmutated variant regions.

Sequenced by immunoSEQ multiplex PCR; TCRdb stores in-frame clones only, minus some. The profile covers some 150,000 clones, with roughly 88% appearing a single time and 5% to 5.5% taken by the ten largest. V shed 2 bases and J shed 2 bases, with 15 bases lying between them. The CDR3 extends over 16 amino acids. Germline V gene data show CDR1 as SGDLS and CDR2 as YYNGEE. The rearrangement uses TRBV9 and TRBJ2-3; D is unclear. The TCR comes from an adult who received the MenACWY meningococcal vaccine as a control. The sequencing here drew on peripheral blood, taken 28 days after the second dose of the MenACWY control vaccine. CDR3 protein: CASSVKDLSSTDTQYF. The CDR3 coding sequence is TGTGCCAGCAGCGTCAAGGATTTGAGTTCCACAGATACGCAGTATTTT.